Described below is a single TCR beta chain sequence and its context. TCRdb keeps only in-frame clones here, not all; method: immunoSEQ multiplex PCR. The sample carries roughly 120,000 clones, about 95% recorded once. The record originates from a study of T cell responses to AZD1222 COVID-19 vaccine. The length of the CDR3 is 16 residues. Trimming took off 3 bases at V and 6 bases at J, with 21 bases between the two ends. Germline CDR1 MRHNA, CDR2 SNTAGT. V usage is TRBV6-4 and J usage is TRBJ2-7; a possible D gene is TRBD1 (5 bases). This material consisted of peripheral blood, taken 28 days after the second AZD1222 dose. The receptor was derived from an adult who received the AZD1222 COVID-19 vaccine. CDR3 region: CASSEGGGRALSEQYF. In DNA, the CDR3 is TGTGCCAGCAGTGAAGGCGGCGGCAGGGCACTCTCCGAGCAGTACTTC.